Following are 18 T cell receptor beta chains from one sample sequenced in a study of CD8 T cells in ankylosing spondylitis. MiXCR, applied by TCRdb to the 5' RACE reads, yields one record per CDR3 protein. Altogether about 150,000 distinct CDR3 sequences are present, under 55% being singletons, with the ten largest covering roughly 15%. Sequencing was carried out using synovial fluid, either unsorted or a sorted T cell fraction (not recorded which). These receptors were obtained from a male donor with ankylosing spondylitis.

The rearrangement links TRBV10-3 to TRBJ1-6; D is perhaps TRBD1 (5 bases). This CDR3 has 16 residues. Trimming removed 2 bases from V and 3 bases from J, with 11 bases in between. Germline CDR1 is ENHRY and CDR2 is SYGVKD. In nucleotides, the CDR3 is TGTGCCATCAGTGAGAGGAAAAGGGGCTATAATTCACCCCTCCACTTT. As protein: CAISERKRGYNSPLHF.

In this sample, this clonotype turned up a few times. The chain carries TRBV2 and TRBJ2-1; D is ambiguous. The germline CDR1 and CDR2 sequences are SNHLY and FYNNEI. There are 12 residues in the CDR3. V gave up 8 bases and J gave up 3 bases, with 8 bases separating them. As DNA, the CDR3 is TGTGCCAGCGACCCGAACTACAATGAGCAGTTCTTC. It encodes CASDPNYNEQFF.

The chain is built from TRBV27 and TRBJ2-1; D perhaps matches TRBD2 (5 bases). Germline V CDR1 and CDR2: MNHEY, SMNVEV (reference sequence). Trimming cost V 3 bases and J 7 bases, with 7 bases left between them. The CDR3 totals 12 residues. The CDR3 nucleotides read TGTGCCAGCAGTTTGGGAGCGAATGAGCAGTTCTTC. Translation: CASSLGANEQFF.

Ten or more counts support this clonotype. The gene calls are TRBV7-2 and TRBJ2-7; 10 bases map to TRBD1. CDR3 length equals 16 residues. CDR1 is SGHTA, CDR2 FQGNSA, per germline. The J segment lost 3 bases and the V segment lost 4 bases, leaving 9 bases of the junction unmatched. CDR3 loop: CASSWTGGSAIYEQYF. In DNA form, the CDR3 reads TGTGCCAGCAGCTGGACAGGGGGGTCTGCTATCTACGAGCAGTACTTC.

The chain joins TRBV7-9 to TRBJ1-2; no definite D call. The CDR3 has 14 residues. Germline V gene sequence: CDR1 SEHNR, CDR2 FQNEAQ (reference sequence). Trimming removed 5 bases at V and 2 bases at J, with 12 bases between. The CDR3: CASSKRRGNYGYTF. The CDR3 nucleotides read TGTGCCAGCAGCAAACGGCGGGGAAACTATGGCTACACCTTC. Together with reference TRBV7-9 and TRBJ1-2, the CDR3 gives the full variable domain: DTGVSQNPRHKITKRGQNVTFRCDPISEHNRLYWYRQTLGQGPEFLTYFQNEAQLEKSRLLSDRFSAERPKGSFSTLEIQRTEQGDSAMYLCASSKRRGNYGYTFGSGTRLTVV.

The chain combines TRBV20-1 with TRBJ2-5, with a tentative D call TRBD2 (6 bases). Germline CDR1 is DFQATT and CDR2 is SNEGSKA (reference sequence). The CDR3 length is 15 residues. Trimming removed 0 bases at V and 3 bases at J, with 14 bases between. Here the CDR3 reads CSARDIERVKETQYF. The CDR3 nucleotides are TGCAGTGCTAGAGATATCGAGCGGGTAAAAGAGACCCAGTACTTC.

This clonotype was detected many times. The chain carries TRBV2 and TRBJ2-2; 7 bases align to TRBD1. V lost 4 bases to trimming and J lost 0 bases; unmatched junction nucleotides: 5. Germline CDR1 SNHLY, CDR2 FYNNEI. The CDR3 has 16 amino acids. The CDR3 nucleotides are TGTGCCAGCAGTGCCGGACAGGAACCGAACACCGGGGAGCTGTTTTTT. It specifies CASSAGQEPNTGELFF.

V usage is TRBV27 and J usage is TRBJ2-5, with 12 bases lining up with TRBD1. Germline loops: CDR1 MNHEY, CDR2 SMNVEV (reference sequence). This CDR3 has 17 amino acids. Losses at the gene ends were 6 bases for V and 7 bases for J; bases not matched to a gene: 15. In nucleotides, the CDR3 is TGTGCCAGCAGCTCCGAGAGGGACAGGGGGCTTTATGCGACCCAGTACTTC. Translating it yields CASSSERDRGLYATQYF.

The chain carries TRBV5-4 and TRBJ1-1, with D perhaps TRBD1 (6 bases). CDR3 length: 11 amino acids. Trimming removed 4 bases from V and 6 bases from J, with 7 bases in between. Looked up from germline, CDR1 is SGHNT and CDR2 is YYREEE (reference sequence). CDR3 sequence: CASSTGPEAFF. CDR3 DNA sequence: TGTGCCAGCAGCACAGGGCCTGAAGCTTTCTTT.

This clonotype was seen a handful of times. The rearrangement links TRBV15 to TRBJ1-2; D gene uncertain. Germline V CDR1 and CDR2: LNHNV, YYDKDF (reference sequence). V lost 0 bases to trimming and J lost 5 bases, with 19 bases between them. The CDR3 sequence is 17 residues long. The CDR3, as DNA: TGTGCCACCAGCAGAGATAAAGGAGCCGAGTGGGGTTATGGCTACACCTTC. It yields the protein CATSRDKGAEWGYGYTF.

This rearrangement joins TRBV6-2 or TRBV6-3 to TRBJ2-2; D gene ambiguous. Germline V gives CDR1 MNHEY, CDR2 SVGEGT. Deletions cut 2 bases from V and 6 bases from J, with 7 bases between. CDR3 size: 13 residues. The chain's CDR3 is CASSYPDSGELFF. In nucleotides, the CDR3 is TGTGCCAGCAGTTACCCCGATTCCGGGGAGCTGTTTTTT.

This clonotype appeared a few times. This sequence joins TRBV4-1 and TRBJ1-1; D unclear. V shed 0 bases and J shed 0 bases, with 14 bases lying between them. Germline V CDR1 and CDR2: MGHRA, YSYEKL. This CDR3 is 17 amino acids long. The CDR3 DNA reads as TGCGCCAGCAGCCAAGATAGGTGGTACAGCTTGAACACTGAAGCTTTCTTT. Its translation: CASSQDRWYSLNTEAFF.

The rearrangement uses TRBV5-6 and TRBJ1-1; the D is unclear. Trimming removed 4 bases from V and 3 bases from J, with 13 bases in between. Germline assignment: CDR1 SGHDT and CDR2 YYEEEE. The CDR3 extends over 14 amino acids. The CDR3 nucleotides read TGTGCCAGCAGCCCCTCTGACAAGTACACTGAAGCTTTCTTT. Its translation: CASSPSDKYTEAFF.

The genes are TRBV28 and TRBJ2-1; D gene uncertain. Germline-derived CDR1 and CDR2 are MDHEN and SYDVKM. Trimming took off 3 bases at V and 6 bases at J, with 6 bases between the two ends. The CDR3 is 12 residues long. CDR3 in amino acids: CASSLMSNEQFF. Here the CDR3 DNA reads TGTGCCAGCAGTTTGATGTCCAATGAGCAGTTCTTC.

In this sample, this clonotype turned up a few times. This chain connects TRBV27 to TRBJ1-5; D is unresolved. The germline gives CDR1 MNHEY, CDR2 SMNVEV (reference sequence). Deletions cut 3 bases from V and 3 bases from J, with 6 bases between. The CDR3 runs 13 residues. The CDR3 reads CASSFSHNQPQHF. CDR3 bases: TGTGCCAGCAGTTTCTCTCACAATCAGCCCCAGCATTTT.

The chain has TRBV9 and TRBJ2-2; D perhaps matches TRBD2 (7 bases). The CDR3 consists of 15 residues. V was pared by 0 bases and J by 4 bases, with 10 bases between. CDR1 SGDLS and CDR2 YYNGEE come from the germline V gene. Here the CDR3 reads CASSVDGGLTGELFF. CDR3 bases: TGTGCCAGCAGCGTAGACGGGGGGCTCACCGGGGAGCTGTTTTTT.

This clonotype was counted ten times or more. The chain employs TRBV6-1 and TRBJ2-2; 7 bases are a match to TRBD1. CDR3 length equals 14 residues. Germline assignment: CDR1 MNHNS and CDR2 SASEGT. With V trimmed by 3 bases and J by 6 bases, 4 bases remained unmatched. CDR3 protein: CASSDTGEAGELFF. The CDR3 DNA reads TGTGCCAGCAGTGACACAGGGGAAGCCGGGGAGCTGTTTTTT.

This chain uses TRBV3-1 with TRBJ2-7; possibly TRBD1 or TRBD2 for D (5 bases each). The V gene's germline CDR1 is LGHDT and CDR2 YNNKEL (reference sequence). There are 13 residues in the CDR3. Trimming removed 3 bases from V and 3 bases from J, with 9 bases in between. The CDR3, as DNA: TGTGCCAGCAGCCAGGGGGAACGCTACGAGCAGTACTTC. Its translation is CASSQGERYEQYF.